The 23 T cell receptor beta chains reported below all come from one sample, sequenced in a study of CD8+ T cells in alopecia areata (dated by TCRdb to 2017 to 2018). Libraries were made using the immunoSEQ multiplex PCR assay. RNA was extracted from all samples and reverse transcribed into cDNA as template for TCR sequencing. What TCRdb holds here is the immuneACCESS table cut down to in-frame rearrangements. Part of the clones is not present; checked against another copy, under half of the missing clones reflect an unresolved V gene, and the others are unexplained. In all, the sample holds about 100,000 clones, and about 60% of those were seen once. The top ten hold 15% to 20% of the sample. This specimen's treatment or condition label, interpreted: oral pan-JAK inhibitor, 5-10 mg twice daily. Sequencing used CD8+ T cells sorted from blood, obtained at roughly week 58, from a patient treated with tofacitinib. The receptor set was obtained from a human donor with alopecia areata.

The J gene is TRBJ2-1, the V gene TRBV7-3; 7 positions match TRBD1. CDR3 length: 16 amino acids. Looked up from germline, CDR1 is SGHTA and CDR2 is FQGTGA. V lost 5 bases, J lost 5 bases, and 12 bases stayed unmatched. The CDR3 DNA follows: TGTGCCAGCAGCCACGAACAGGGGACCCCAAACAATGAGCAGTTCTTC. It codes for CASSHEQGTPNNEQFF.

The chain links TRBV6-5 to TRBJ2-5, with D perhaps assigned TRBD1 or TRBD2 (5 bases each). Trimming took 2 bases from V and 4 from J, leaving 14 bases between them. CDR3 length: 15 amino acids. Germline lookup yields CDR1 MNHEY and CDR2 SVGAGI. The CDR3 DNA sequence: TGTGCCAGCAGTTACCGGGGCGAACTTGGAGAGACCCAGTACTTC. Protein product: CASSYRGELGETQYF.

This chain joins TRBV13 and TRBJ2-2; D unclear. The ends were cut back, 5 bases at V and 0 bases at J, with 10 bases in the middle. Germline CDR1 reads PRHDT; CDR2 reads FYEKMQ (reference sequence). The CDR3 runs to 15 residues. CDR3 DNA sequence: TGTGCCAGCAGCCTAACGAATACGAACACCGGGGAGCTGTTTTTT. Its translation: CASSLTNTNTGELFF.

The chain combines TRBV7-9 with TRBJ2-7, with D possibly matching TRBD1 (5 bases). The V gene lost 3 bases and the J gene lost 3 bases, with 9 bases spanning the gap. The CDR3 loop spans 13 amino acids. CDR1 and CDR2 from the germline V gene are SEHNR and FQNEAQ (reference sequence). CDR3 coding DNA: TGTGCCAGCAGCTTTGGGGCCGACTACGAGCAGTACTTC. This translates into CASSFGADYEQYF.

V and J are TRBV11-3 and TRBJ2-7; TRBD1 is a possible D gene (6 bases). Deletions cut 5 bases from V and 2 bases from J, with 16 bases between. CDR3 length: 15 amino acids. From germline, CDR1 is SGHNT and CDR2 YENEEA. The CDR3 sequence is CASSIKTGYTYEQYF. The CDR3 DNA follows: TGTGCCAGCAGCATAAAAACAGGGTACACCTACGAGCAGTACTTC.

The chain recombines TRBV19 with TRBJ2-7, with D possibly matching TRBD1 (5 bases). CDR3 size: 13 residues. Looked up from germline, CDR1 is LNHDA and CDR2 is SQIVND (reference sequence). V was clipped by 3 bases and J by 6 bases, with 12 bases between them. The CDR3 spells CASSIAGSSEQYF. DNA of the CDR3: TGTGCCAGTAGTATCGCAGGGTCTAGCGAGCAGTACTTC. Together with reference TRBV19 and TRBJ2-7, the CDR3 gives the full variable domain: DGGITQSPKYLFRKEGQNVTLSCEQNLNHDAMYWYRQDPGQGLRLIYYSQIVNDFQKGDIAEGYSVSREKKESFPLTVTSAQKNPTAFYLCASSIAGSSEQYFGPGTRLTVT.

The CDR3 DNA reads TGCGCCAGCAGCCAACAGGCCAACTCCTACGAGCAGTACTTC. It is translated as CASSQQANSYEQYF. The J gene is TRBJ2-7, the V gene TRBV4-1; the D is unclear. This CDR3 contains 14 residues. Trimming left V 2 bases short and J 0 bases short, with 8 bases between. The germline V gene encodes CDR1 MGHRA and CDR2 YSYEKL.

The genes are TRBV4-1 and TRBJ1-2; 9 bases match TRBD1. Germline values: CDR1 MGHRA, CDR2 YSYEKL. The length of the CDR3 is 21 residues. V was pared by 3 bases and J by 0 bases, with 20 bases of the junction left unmatched. The CDR3 spells CASSQDRGRPPFLQTNYGYTF. DNA for the CDR3: TGCGCCAGCAGCCAGGACAGGGGAAGGCCGCCGTTTTTACAAACTAACTATGGCTACACCTTC.

This clone was detected only a few times. This sequence joins TRBV7-2 and TRBJ2-3, with TRBD2 matching 11 bases. Trimming cost V 1 base and J 6 bases; bases outside gene matches: 12. The CDR3 loop spans 18 amino acids. The germline V gene encodes CDR1 SGHTA and CDR2 FQGNSA. The CDR3 bases are TGTGCCAGCAGCTTAGAGAGGCTGACTAGCGGGGATTGGGATACGCAGTATTTT. This codes for CASSLERLTSGDWDTQYF.

This clone was found a few times. This chain joins TRBV4-1 and TRBJ1-5; the match to TRBD1 covers 8 bases. The V segment lost 8 bases and the J segment 7 bases; nucleotides outside the gene matches: 7. Germline CDR1 MGHRA, CDR2 YSYEKL. This CDR3 has 13 residues. This CDR3 reads CASGQGSGQPQHF. CDR3 nucleotide sequence: TGCGCCAGCGGACAGGGCTCTGGGCAGCCCCAGCATTTT.

This clone was counted only a few times. The chain employs TRBV5-1 and TRBJ1-1; D is ambiguous. The V end was cut by 2 bases, the J end by 4 bases, with 6 bases between. CDR1 and CDR2 (germline): SGHRS, YFSETQ. This CDR3 comprises 12 residues. CDR3 in amino acids: CASSFGSTEAFF. For the CDR3, the DNA is TGCGCCAGCAGCTTCGGATCCACTGAAGCTTTCTTT.

The chain links TRBV18 to TRBJ2-1; D gene ambiguous. The V gene's germline CDR1 is KGHSH and CDR2 LQKENI. This CDR3 comprises 14 residues. Trimming took off 3 bases at V and 2 bases at J, with 8 bases between the two ends. The CDR3: CASSPVGTYNEQFF. CDR3 DNA sequence: TGTGCCAGCTCACCTGTAGGGACCTACAATGAGCAGTTCTTC. Supplemented by reference TRBV18 and TRBJ2-1, the full variable domain reads NAGVMQNPRHLVRRRGQEARLRCSPMKGHSHVYWYRQLPEEGLKFMVYLQKENIIDESGMPKERFSAEFPKEGPSILRIQQVVRGDSAAYFCASSPVGTYNEQFFGPGTRLTVL.

Of note for this clone: Other DNA sequences from this sample encode an identical CDR3 as well. The chain carries TRBV7-9 and TRBJ2-1; 7 bases are shared with TRBD2. This CDR3 contains 15 residues. The trim removed 1 base at V and 2 bases at J, leaving 2 bases unmatched. The V gene's germline CDR1 is SEHNR and CDR2 FQNEAQ (reference sequence). CDR3 sequence reads: CASSLGGGPYNEQFF. The DNA for the CDR3 is TGTGCCAGCAGCTTAGGCGGGGGTCCCTACAATGAGCAGTTCTTC.

In DNA form, the CDR3 reads TGCGCCAGCAGCCAAGTTGAAGGGGGCTACGAGCAGTACTTC. Its protein product is CASSQVEGGYEQYF. This sequence joins TRBV4-1 and TRBJ2-7, with D tentatively TRBD1 (6 bases). Germline lookup yields CDR1 MGHRA and CDR2 YSYEKL. The CDR3 consists of 14 residues. Trimming pared 1 base from V and 3 bases from J, leaving 10 bases between.

The count of this clone is one. The V gene is TRBV6-5, the J gene TRBJ1-2, with D tentatively TRBD1 (6 bases). The ends were cut back, 2 bases at V and 4 bases at J, with 11 bases in the middle. In germline, CDR1 is MNHEY, CDR2 SVGAGI. The CDR3 has 14 residues. This chain's CDR3 is CASSYTTGGYGYTF. The CDR3 region has the DNA TGTGCCAGCAGTTACACGACAGGAGGCTATGGCTACACCTTC.

This clone was detected only once. The rearrangement uses TRBV15 and TRBJ1-1, with unresolved D. This CDR3 has 13 residues. Germline-derived CDR1 and CDR2 are LNHNV and YYDKDF (reference sequence). The ends were cut back, 1 base at V and 1 base at J, with 4 bases in the middle. The CDR3 DNA is TGTGCCACCAGCAGAGCCCGGAACACTGAAGCTTTCTTT. It codes for CATSRARNTEAFF.

CDR3 in DNA: TGCGCCAGCAGCCAAGATTTTTGGGATAGTGGCGGGGGGGCCGAAGATGAGCAGTTCTTC. It specifies CASSQDFWDSGGGAEDEQFF. This chain uses TRBV4-1 with TRBJ2-1, with TRBD2 matching over 9 bases. The CDR3 extends over 20 amino acids. The ends lost 0 bases at V and 8 bases at J; junction bases unmatched: 20. The germline V gene has CDR1 MGHRA and CDR2 YSYEKL.

The V and J genes are TRBV6-5 and TRBJ1-1; 8 nucleotides line up with TRBD1. In germline, CDR1 is MNHEY, CDR2 SVGAGI. After removal of 6 bases from V and 3 bases from J, the junction contained 3 bases not matched to a gene. The length of the CDR3 is 13 residues. The CDR3 nucleotides are TGTGCCAGCAGCTCAGGGGGCTACACTGAAGCTTTCTTT. As protein: CASSSGGYTEAFF.

The chain links TRBV6-5 to TRBJ1-2; possibly TRBD1 for D (5 bases). Trimming took off 3 bases at V and 4 bases at J, with 12 bases between the two ends. Germline CDR1 reads MNHEY; CDR2 reads SVGAGI. The CDR3 is 14 amino acids. The CDR3 loop is CASSYRGDFYGYTF. The CDR3 bases are TGTGCCAGCAGTTATAGAGGGGACTTCTATGGCTACACCTTC.

The chain carries TRBV27 and TRBJ2-7; D is tentatively TRBD1 or TRBD2 (6 bases each). The CDR3 runs 14 residues. Germline V gene lookup returns CDR1 MNHEY and CDR2 SMNVEV (reference sequence). Trimming stripped 2 bases from V and 3 bases from J, with 11 bases between. The CDR3 nucleotides are TGTGCCAGCAGTTTAATGGGGGGCCACTACGAGCAGTACTTC. Its translation is CASSLMGGHYEQYF.

This clone was seen more than once but under ten times. This rearrangement joins TRBV27 to TRBJ2-7; D may be TRBD2 (5 bases). Germline lookup yields CDR1 MNHEY and CDR2 SMNVEV (reference sequence). V lost 5 bases, J lost 1 base, and 18 bases lay in between. CDR3 length: 16 amino acids. The CDR3 DNA reads as TGTGCCAGCAGTCTCAATCGAGCGGACCTTTCCTACGAGCAGTACTTC. Protein: CASSLNRADLSYEQYF.

The gene calls are TRBV29-1 and TRBJ2-5; D gene uncertain. The CDR3 consists of 14 residues. Trimming stripped 4 bases from V and 4 bases from J, with 16 bases between. The germline gives CDR1 SQVTM, CDR2 ANQGSEA. The CDR3 DNA reads TGCAGCGTTGTTGAGGCAGAAATAATAGAGACCCAGTACTTC. It encodes CSVVEAEIIETQYF.

This rearrangement joins TRBV7-8 to TRBJ1-1; maybe TRBD1 (6 bases). Germline V CDR1 and CDR2: SGHVS, FQNEAQ. The CDR3 has 17 amino acids. Trimming stripped 3 bases from V and 3 bases from J, with 20 bases between. CDR3 in amino acids: CASSFPVGQRGDTEAFF. The DNA of the CDR3 is TGTGCCAGCAGCTTTCCAGTCGGACAGCGCGGTGACACTGAAGCTTTCTTT. Using reference TRBV7-8 and TRBJ1-1 for the parts outside the CDR3, the full variable domain is GAGVSQSPRYKVAKRGQDVALRCDPISGHVSLFWYQQALGQGPEFLTYFQNEAQLDKSGLPSDRFFAERPEGSVSTLKIQRTQQEDSAVYLCASSFPVGQRGDTEAFFGQGTRLTVV.